Listed below are T cell receptor beta chains from one sample, sequenced in a study of sequential checkpoint blockade in melanoma. Clones were read by immunoSEQ multiplex PCR, and TCRdb kept only the in-frame ones, dropping some. The sample shows under 3,000 clones, about 25% of them seen only once. Sequencing was performed on tumor tissue (inferred from file names), taken from a patient given nivolumab and ipilimumab in sequence. The receptors shown here come from a human donor with melanoma. The conserved cysteine and the conserved F or W are not part of the CDR3 here. The order of the fields is V gene, clone size, CDR3 protein. For some rows the clone size is stated as once, few or many, or as a class when expanded; others skip it.

V gene: TRBV30; clone size: .; CDR3 protein: AWSVRAGGYTDTQY
V gene: TRBV6-8; clone size: few; CDR3 protein: ASSYFAGGVEQF
V gene: TRBV5-1; clone size: .; CDR3 protein: ASSFDLQKNYGYT
V gene: TRBV5-1; clone size: .; CDR3 protein: ASSLSGLELDPNYGYT
V gene: TRBV25-1; clone size: medium-sized; CDR3 protein: ASSESGASGNTIY
V gene: TRBV11-3; clone size: .; CDR3 protein: ASSSAGTGGHGELF
V gene: TRBV7-2; clone size: few; CDR3 protein: ASSPRGDRKLF
V gene: TRBV18; clone size: large; CDR3 protein: ASSYSRRLVNEQF
V gene: TRBV18; clone size: .; CDR3 protein: ASSPRTGAESSPLH
V gene: TRBV7-2; clone size: .; CDR3 protein: ASSPGTVYGYT
V gene: TRBV30; clone size: once; CDR3 protein: AWSVEQAYEQY
V gene: TRBV7-5; clone size: medium-sized; CDR3 protein: ASSLRPGFYEQY
V gene: TRBV5-1; clone size: .; CDR3 protein: ASSSGTSPYEQY
V gene: TRBV6-8; clone size: .; CDR3 protein: ASRTGGTEAF
V gene: TRBV11-3; clone size: medium-sized; CDR3 protein: ASSPSPGVNYGYT
V gene: TRBV11-3; clone size: medium-sized; CDR3 protein: ASRGGGANYGYT
V gene: TRBV9; clone size: .; CDR3 protein: ASRGTGSGYT
V gene: TRBV27; clone size: few; CDR3 protein: ATRSVGGGTEAF
V gene: TRBV12-5; clone size: .; CDR3 protein: ASGLAWTGNHGYT
V gene: TRBV11-3; clone size: medium-sized; CDR3 protein: ASSLGPSTDTQY
V gene: TRBV23-1; clone size: .; CDR3 protein: ASSLLPNYEQY
V gene: TRBV9; clone size: medium-sized; CDR3 protein: ASSPRSGQGNTEAF
V gene: TRBV11-3; clone size: .; CDR3 protein: ASSFTEKMNTEAF
V gene: TRBV19; clone size: .; CDR3 protein: ASSIKWGRGEAF
V gene: TRBV19; clone size: .; CDR3 protein: ASSIGGDRADEQF
V gene: TRBV6-8; clone size: .; CDR3 protein: ASLRLAGAMYQETQY
V gene: TRBV6-8; clone size: few; CDR3 protein: ASSRSQNYGYT
V gene: TRBV11-3; clone size: few; CDR3 protein: ASSESTSGTDTQY
V gene: TRBV30; clone size: .; CDR3 protein: AWSPDVRGDYEQY
V gene: TRBV7-4; clone size: .; CDR3 protein: ASSASLGRWSSYNEQF
V gene: TRBV11-3; clone size: few; CDR3 protein: ASSFERGGFNEQF
V gene: TRBV10-2; clone size: .; CDR3 protein: ASSEYISGANVLT
V gene: TRBV19; clone size: .; CDR3 protein: ASGQRANYGYT
V gene: TRBV11-3; clone size: few; CDR3 protein: ASSLGRTTGGNTIY
V gene: TRBV14; clone size: .; CDR3 protein: ASSQEQGAYNEQF
V gene: TRBV11-3; clone size: few; CDR3 protein: ASSPLSDSRTQY
V gene: TRBV29-1; clone size: .; CDR3 protein: SVEALRRSYAEAF
V gene: TRBV18; clone size: .; CDR3 protein: ASSLADTGYRGYT
V gene: TRBV6-8; clone size: few; CDR3 protein: AIRGAEGYGYT
V gene: TRBV18; clone size: .; CDR3 protein: ASSPQGGYEQY